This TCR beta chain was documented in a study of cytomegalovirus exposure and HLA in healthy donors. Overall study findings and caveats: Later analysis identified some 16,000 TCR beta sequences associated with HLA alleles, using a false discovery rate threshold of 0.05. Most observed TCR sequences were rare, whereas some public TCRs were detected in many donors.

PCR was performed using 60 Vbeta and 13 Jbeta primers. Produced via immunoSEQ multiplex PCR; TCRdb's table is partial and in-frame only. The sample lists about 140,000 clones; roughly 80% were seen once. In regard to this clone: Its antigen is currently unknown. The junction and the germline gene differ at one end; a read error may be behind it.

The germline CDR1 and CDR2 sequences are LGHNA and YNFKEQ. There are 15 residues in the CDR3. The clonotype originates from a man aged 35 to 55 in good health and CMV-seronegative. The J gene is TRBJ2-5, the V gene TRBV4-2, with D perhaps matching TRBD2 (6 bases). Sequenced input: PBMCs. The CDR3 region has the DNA TGTGCCAGCAGCCAAGATCTGCGGGGTTTGGAGACCCAGCACTTC. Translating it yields CASSQDLRGLETQHF.